This T cell receptor beta chain originates from a study of T-cell memory formation after mild COVID-19. Overall study results and limits: Memory from before infection featured some responding clones, which suggests cross-reactive memory joined.

This clonotype was seen ten or more times. Its target is unknown. CDR3 length equals 16 residues. V was clipped by 5 bases and J by 5 bases; unmatched bases: 12. MiXCR, applied by TCRdb to the 5' RACE reads, yields one record per CDR3 protein. The table lists tens of thousands of distinct CDR3 sequences, approximately 16% of them singletons, with 1.3% to 1.5% in the top ten. The V call is TRBV12-3 or TRBV12-4, the J call TRBJ2-1; 7 bases line up with TRBD1. The sequence derives from an adult who had mild COVID-19 (a few samples of this study predate the infection). Cell type and time point are not known. Material: PBMCs or a T cell subset sorted from them (not recorded which). CDR3 DNA sequence: TGTGCCAGCAGTCCTATTGACGATACAGGGGACAATGAGCAGTTCTTC. It codes for CASSPIDDTGDNEQFF.